This paragraph covers one T cell receptor (beta chain) sequence. Its antigen remains unknown. One junction end does not reproduce the germline sequence, and a read error may be involved. Full-length variable regions came from constant-region reverse primers plus semi-nested Nested Universal Primer A PCR. TCRdb called the 5' RACE reads again in MiXCR, with one record for every CDR3 protein. The table lists tens of thousands of distinct CDR3 sequences, about 28% of them singletons. The germline CDR1 and CDR2 sequences are SSHAT and FNYEAQ (reference sequence). The CDR3 is 14 amino acids. Whole-study results and caveats: Tumor Tregs overlapped most with tumor, then blood, naive CD4+ cells.

The chain carries TRBV7-7 and TRBJ2-5, with D perhaps TRBD2 (6 bases). The sequenced material came from tumor-infiltrating memory CD4+ T cells sorted from the breast tumor. Described subset: memory CD4+ T cells, CD4+CD45RO+CD25-. The clonotype was recovered from a female donor with breast cancer. Written as DNA, the CDR3 is TGTGCTAGCAGCTCTAAGGCGGGACGAGAGACCCAGTACTTC. Encoded protein: CASSSKAGRETQYF.